A selection of T cell receptor beta chains follows, all from one sample in a study of cytomegalovirus exposure and HLA in healthy donors. The protocol was immunoSEQ multiplex PCR, while the TCRdb copy is restricted to in-frame clones and leaves out a portion. The sample records over 150,000 clones, around 80% being singletons. Specimen: PBMCs. The origin of the receptors is a male donor in good health and CMV-seronegative. Both conserved end residues are part of each CDR3. The D gene is left open where the match is weak. Expanded clones are given a class, and other clones once, few, many or no size at all.

abundance	d_gene	v_gene	j_gene	CDR3nt	CDR3aa
.	.	TRBV27	TRBJ1-1	TGTGCCAGCAGTTTTCGGTCGGTCACTGAAGCTTTCTTT	CASSFRSVTEAFF
few	TRBD1	TRBV4-1	TRBJ1-1	TGCGCCAGCAGCCCGAACGCAGACAGGGGGTCGGGCACTGAAGCTTTCTTT	CASSPNADRGSGTEAFF
.	TRBD1	TRBV13	TRBJ1-3	TGTGCCAGCAGCTTAGCCGGGACAGGGGGAAACACCATATATTTT	CASSLAGTGGNTIYF
.	TRBD1	TRBV6-5	TRBJ1-1	TGTGCCAGCAGTTTTACAGGGGAAGGGTGGACTGAAGCTTTCTTT	CASSFTGEGWTEAFF
.	.	TRBV4-3	TRBJ2-2	TGCGCCAGCAGCCCCCGCGGACAAACGAACACCGGGGAGCTGTTTTTT	CASSPRGQTNTGELFF
.	.	TRBV2	TRBJ1-1	TGTGCCAGCAGTGACCTTCGAGACACTGAAGCTTTCTTT	CASSDLRDTEAFF
.	.	TRBV29-1	TRBJ1-1	TGCAGCGGAACCCACGGTGGGGGCCCTGAAGCTTTCTTT	CSGTHGGGPEAFF
.	TRBD1	TRBV6-1	TRBJ1-5	TGTGCCAGCACCTGGACAGGGGTCAATCAGCCCCAGCATTTT	CASTWTGVNQPQHF
once	TRBD2	TRBV15	TRBJ2-7	TGTGCCACCAGCAGAGCCGGGACTAGCGGGGTATACGAGCAGTACTTC	CATSRAGTSGVYEQYF
few	TRBD1	TRBV19	TRBJ2-7	TGTGCCAGTAGTATCCAAGGGACAGGGGAGCAGTACTTC	CASSIQGTGEQYF
.	.	TRBV7-2	TRBJ2-5	TGTGCCAGCAGCTTAGTGGCCAGGGCAGAGACCCAGTACTTC	CASSLVARAETQYF
.	.	TRBV5-5	TRBJ2-3	TGTGCCAGCAGCTTGTGGGGGGGGCGTTCTGGCACAGATACGCAGTATTTT	CASSLWGGRSGTDTQYF
.	.	TRBV5-6	TRBJ1-2	TGTGCCAGCAGCTTGGTCGGTTCCAACTATGGCTACACCTTC	CASSLVGSNYGYTF
.	TRBD2	TRBV7-6	TRBJ2-1	TGTGCCAGCAGCTTAAGCCCTAGCGGGGGCGCGTACAATGAGCAGTTCTTC	CASSLSPSGGAYNEQFF
.	.	TRBV4-2	TRBJ1-3	TGTGCCAGCAGCCAAGATCCTCAGGATGGAAACACCATATATTTT	CASSQDPQDGNTIYF
once	TRBD1	TRBV27	TRBJ2-7	TGTGCCAGCCAACCGACAGGGGCCTCCTACGAGCAGTACTTC	CASQPTGASYEQYF